This passage covers 27 T cell receptor beta chains from one sample sequenced in a study of blood T cells in healthy people across ages. With a J-beta primer mix and a sample-barcoded 5' primer, a second PCR ran about 7 to 12 cycles. Each CDR3 protein gets one entry after TCRdb re-called the 5' RACE reads with MiXCR. This sample has fewer than 950,000 distinct CDR3 sequences, with around 36% found just once. Sequencing input: blood. The origin of the receptors is a man aged 18 to 30 in good health.

The chain is built from TRBV3-1 and TRBJ2-5; 12 bases are shared with TRBD2. Germline loops: CDR1 LGHDT, CDR2 YNNKEL (reference sequence). Unmatched junction bases numbered 14, after V lost 1 base and J lost 5 bases. This CDR3 region has 19 residues. Here the CDR3 DNA reads TGTGCCAGCAGCCAAGGGATGACTAGCGGGGGCCCAGAGCGCGAGACCCAGTACTTC. The encoded protein is CASSQGMTSGGPERETQYF.

The chain joins TRBV4-3 to TRBJ2-4, with D uncertain. The CDR3 contains 15 residues. V was pared by 3 bases and J by 0 bases, with 9 bases between. Germline V gene lookup returns CDR1 LGHNA and CDR2 YSLEER. In DNA form, the CDR3 reads TGCGCCAGCAGCCAGGGTACTATAGCCAAAAACATTCAGTACTTC. Encoded protein: CASSQGTIAKNIQYF.

This clonotype turned up a few times. CDR3 nucleotides: TGTGCCAGCAGTTACCCTAGGACACGGGGTCGGTCAGATACGCAGTATTTT. Protein product: CASSYPRTRGRSDTQYF. The rearrangement links TRBV6-5 to TRBJ2-3; D might be TRBD1 or TRBD2, each matching 5 bases. The CDR3 covers 17 residues. The germline V gene encodes CDR1 MNHEY and CDR2 SVGAGI. Trimming removed 2 bases at V and 4 bases at J, with 19 bases between.

This clonotype showed up many times. The chain has TRBV7-2 and TRBJ2-4; 12 bases line up with TRBD2. Germline V gene sequence: CDR1 SGHTA, CDR2 FQGNSA. The CDR3 sequence is 16 residues long. After removal of 3 bases from V and 2 bases from J, the junction contained 2 bases not matched to a gene. The CDR3 region has the DNA TGTGCCAGCAGCTTCACTAGCGGGGGGTCCAAAAACATTCAGTACTTC. It encodes CASSFTSGGSKNIQYF.

The chain uses TRBV4-2 and TRBJ2-5; D unclear. Germline V CDR1 and CDR2: LGHNA, YNFKEQ. V was trimmed by 0 bases and J by 2 bases, leaving 10 bases between them. The CDR3 extends over 15 amino acids. CDR3 loop: CASSQDNGRQETQYF. The CDR3 nucleotides read TGTGCCAGCAGCCAAGATAATGGCAGACAAGAGACCCAGTACTTC.

This clonotype appeared many times. CDR3 in DNA: TGCAGTGCTACAGACGACGAGCAGTACTTC. Its protein product is CSATDDEQYF. The rearrangement links TRBV20-1 to TRBJ2-7; D gene unclear. V lost 4 bases and J 5 bases, leaving 6 bases between the germline ends. The V gene's germline CDR1 is DFQATT and CDR2 SNEGSKA (reference sequence). CDR3 size: 10 residues.

This clonotype occurred once. The J gene is TRBJ1-2, the V gene TRBV3-1; 9 nucleotides align to TRBD1. Germline V gene lookup returns CDR1 LGHDT and CDR2 YNNKEL (reference sequence). Losses at the gene ends were 1 base for V and 8 bases for J; bases not matched to a gene: 5. The CDR3 runs 14 residues. CDR3 in DNA: TGTGCCAGCAGCCAAGCTCAAACAGGGGGCGGCTACACCTTC. Its translation: CASSQAQTGGGYTF.

There are a few counts of this clonotype. The rearrangement uses TRBV6-5 and TRBJ2-5; no firm D call. Trimming removed 4 bases from V and 1 base from J, with 10 bases in between. Germline-derived CDR1 and CDR2 are MNHEY and SVGAGI. CDR3 length: 14 residues. The CDR3 loop reads CASSWTSIQETQYF. The CDR3 DNA reads TGTGCCAGCAGTTGGACCTCTATCCAAGAGACCCAGTACTTC.

Many counts were recorded for this clonotype. V is TRBV20-1 and J is TRBJ2-5; 9 nucleotides align to TRBD2. CDR1 is DFQATT, CDR2 SNEGSKA, per germline (reference sequence). V shed 1 base, J shed 5 bases, and the junction held 5 bases outside the gene matches. CDR3 size: 14 residues. The CDR3 DNA sequence: TGCAGTGCTAGAGGGGGTAGCGGGGGTGAGACCCAGTACTTC. It specifies CSARGGSGGETQYF.

The rearrangement uses TRBV7-2 and TRBJ2-5, with TRBD2 matching 11 bases. The J call may not be correct, given that the DNA end is closer to TRBJ2-7. This CDR3 comprises 15 residues. CDR1 SGHTA and CDR2 FQGNSA come from the germline V gene. CDR3 coding DNA: TGTGCCAGCAGCTCAACCGGGACTAGCGGATACGAGCAGTACTTC. Translating it yields CASSSTGTSGYEQYF.

On this clonotype: A much larger clone lies one base from this, so it may be a read error. The rearrangement joins TRBV7-9 to TRBJ1-2, with 11 bases identical to TRBD1. CDR3 length: 16 residues. Germline assignment: CDR1 SEHNR and CDR2 FQNEAQ (reference sequence). The CDR3 region is CVSSSDRGLGNYGYTF. The CDR3 bases are TGTGTCAGCAGCTCGGACAGGGGGCTTGGGAACTATGGCTACACCTTC.

The table lists this clonotype with a few counts. The chain links TRBV5-1 to TRBJ2-5, with 12 bases fitting TRBD1. The J segment lost 11 bases and the V segment lost 5 bases, leaving 19 bases of the junction unmatched. This CDR3 spans 17 amino acids. Germline CDR1 reads SGHRS; CDR2 reads YFSETQ. In DNA, the CDR3 is TGCGCCAGCAGTTGGGACAGGGGGCTTCTTCTCCAAAATGAGCAGTACTTC. Translated, it gives CASSWDRGLLLQNEQYF.

This clonotype was picked up many times. The chain combines TRBV29-1 with TRBJ2-3; weak D call: TRBD1 (6 bases). Trimming took off 6 bases at V and 2 bases at J, with 12 bases between the two ends. The CDR3 spans 13 residues. Per germline, CDR1 SQVTM and CDR2 ANQGSEA. CDR3 nucleotide sequence: TGCAGCGTCCGCGGACAGTACACAGATACGCAGTATTTT. Translation gives CSVRGQYTDTQYF.

The chain recombines TRBV20-1 with TRBJ2-5, with no clear D. Germline CDR1 and CDR2: DFQATT and SNEGSKA (reference sequence). Trimming stripped 2 bases from V and 11 bases from J, with 12 bases between. The CDR3 contains 11 residues. The CDR3 sequence is CSARNSDEQYF. As DNA, the CDR3 is TGCAGTGCTAGAAATTCGGATGAGCAGTACTTC.

A remark on this clonotype: Since a much larger clone is just one base distant, this may be a read error. The chain carries TRBV4-2 and TRBJ2-6; D is possibly TRBD2 (6 bases). Trimming cost V 4 bases and J 1 base, with 11 bases left between them. Per the germline V gene, CDR1 is LGHNA and CDR2 is YNFKEQ. The CDR3 runs to 16 residues. The DNA of the CDR3 is TGTGCCAGCAGCCCGGGGGAAGGATCTGGGGCCAACGTCCTGACTTTC. Its translation: CASSPGEGSGANVLTF.

This clonotype was seen only a few times. A clone one base away is much larger, so this may be a read error. The rearrangement joins TRBV12-3 or TRBV12-4 to TRBJ2-1; D not certain. V was pared by 6 bases and J by 7 bases, with 10 bases between. The CDR3 sequence is 12 residues long. Here the CDR3 reads CASRFPGNEQFF. In DNA form, the CDR3 reads TGTGCCAGCAGGTTCCCCGGAAATGAGCAGTTCTTC.

At least ten counts were recorded for this clonotype. The V gene is TRBV12-3 or TRBV12-4, the J gene TRBJ1-2, with TRBD1 matching over 7 bases. The CDR3 has 16 residues. V was pared by 7 bases and J by 4 bases, with 15 bases of the junction left unmatched. As DNA, the CDR3 is TGTGCCAGCAACAGACAGGGAGTAGGTATCGGCTATGGCTACACCTTC. This codes for CASNRQGVGIGYGYTF.

This clonotype was recorded at least ten times. The chain links TRBV5-1 to TRBJ1-5, with D tentatively TRBD1 (6 bases). This CDR3 has 15 residues. With 5 bases removed from V and 2 bases from J, the gap between germline ends came to 14 bases. CDR1 and CDR2 from the germline V gene are SGHRS and YFSETQ. CDR3 sequence reads: CASRPSGAGNQPQHF. As DNA, the CDR3 is TGCGCCAGCAGACCCTCGGGGGCTGGCAATCAGCCCCAGCATTTT.

In this sample, this clonotype turned up a few times. V and J are TRBV4-3 and TRBJ2-1; D ambiguous. The J call may not be correct, given that the DNA end is closer to TRBJ2-7. The CDR3 covers 13 residues. Germline CDR1 reads LGHNA; CDR2 reads YSLEER. The CDR3, as DNA: TGCGCCAGCAGCCAAGAGACCCACAATGAGCAGTACTTC. This translates into CASSQETHNEQYF.

The chain employs TRBV5-6 and TRBJ1-4, with TRBD1 identical over 8 bases. Trimming at V came to 4 bases and at J to 5 bases, leaving 4 bases not matched to a gene. Germline V gives CDR1 SGHDT, CDR2 YYEEEE. This CDR3 has 14 residues. The CDR3 loop reads CASSLRGPNEKLFF. The CDR3 bases are TGTGCCAGCAGCCTCAGGGGGCCCAATGAAAAACTGTTTTTT.

This clonotype was counted between two and nine times. In nucleotides, the CDR3 is TGTGCCAGTAGCCACGAAACAGCCCTCGGCGGGTATGGCTACACCTTC. It translates to CASSHETALGGYGYTF. The chain is built from TRBV6-2 or TRBV6-3 and TRBJ1-2; D gene uncertain. This CDR3 region has 16 residues. Germline-derived CDR1 and CDR2 are MNHEY and SVGEGT. The V and J ends lost 9 bases and 5 bases respectively, with 25 bases between them.

The gene calls are TRBV14 and TRBJ2-6; D unresolved. There are 16 residues in the CDR3. The V gene lost 1 base and the J gene lost 3 bases, with 10 bases spanning the gap. CDR1 SGHDN and CDR2 FVKESK come from the germline V gene. CDR3 coding DNA: TGTGCCAGCAGCCAAGCCGGATCGGGTGGGGCCAACGTCCTGACTTTC. Its protein is CASSQAGSGGANVLTF.

There are a few counts of this clonotype. The CDR3 reads CSASTTDRTEKLFF. The CDR3 bases are TGCAGTGCTTCTACCACGGACAGGACTGAAAAACTGTTTTTT. This rearrangement joins TRBV20-1 to TRBJ1-4; TRBD1 aligns across 7 bases. V trimming: 5 bases; J trimming: 7 bases; junction bases outside the gene matches: 10. This CDR3 is built from 14 residues. The germline V gene encodes CDR1 DFQATT and CDR2 SNEGSKA (reference sequence).

The gene calls are TRBV12-5 and TRBJ1-5; 9 bases fit TRBD1. Germline CDR1 and CDR2: LGHNT and FRNRAP. This CDR3 spans 17 amino acids. J gave up 3 bases and V 2 bases, and 8 bases lay outside the gene matches. The CDR3 coding sequence is TGTGCTAGTGGTTTGCAACTGGGACAGGGCTCCAATCAGCCCCAGCATTTT. Translation gives CASGLQLGQGSNQPQHF.

This clonotype was seen only a few times. The chain uses TRBV6-5 and TRBJ2-3; TRBD1 matches at 7 bases. The CDR3 sequence is 17 residues long. Germline CDR1 and CDR2: MNHEY and SVGAGI. Germline trimming cut 6 bases from V and 2 bases from J; bases unmatched to any gene: 14. This chain's CDR3 is CASSTYSPGQHTDTQYF. The CDR3 DNA reads as TGTGCCAGCAGCACCTACTCGCCGGGACAGCACACAGATACGCAGTATTTT.

This clonotype was counted ten times or more. The rearrangement links TRBV5-1 to TRBJ2-1, with TRBD2 matching over 7 bases. The germline CDR1 and CDR2 sequences are SGHRS and YFSETQ. CDR3 length: 13 residues. V was pared by 4 bases and J by 5 bases, with 3 bases of the junction left unmatched. CDR3 loop: CASSLRGDNEQFF. The CDR3, as DNA: TGCGCCAGCAGCCTTCGGGGGGACAATGAGCAGTTCTTC.

In its sample, this clonotype was seen many times. CDR3 DNA: TGCGCCAGCAGCCAAGAATGGCCGTGGGGCTACACCTTC. Its translation: CASSQEWPWGYTF. V and J are TRBV4-1 and TRBJ1-2; no clear D gene. Trimming took off 0 bases at V and 8 bases at J, with 10 bases between the two ends. CDR1 and CDR2 (germline): MGHRA, YSYEKL. CDR3 size: 13 residues.